These 20 T cell receptor beta chains share one sample of origin, sequenced in a study of blood T cell repertoires in COVID-19. Data came from immunoSEQ multiplex PCR; TCRdb stores just in-frame clones and leaves some out. The sample carries approximately 300,000 clones, roughly 91% recorded once. Sequencing was performed on peripheral blood. All receptors come from a man between 35 and 55 years old with acute or convalescent COVID-19.

The chain has TRBV27 and TRBJ1-6; the D gene is possibly TRBD1 (5 bases). V was cut by 1 base and J by 10 bases, with 17 bases left in between. Germline CDR1 and CDR2: MNHEY and SMNVEV (reference sequence). The CDR3 is 16 amino acids. The CDR3 DNA follows: TGTGCCAGCAGTTTATTGGGGCGGGGAACGGGATCACCCCTCCACTTT. Amino acid sequence: CASSLLGRGTGSPLHF.

The gene calls are TRBV19 and TRBJ1-1; 9 bases are a match to TRBD1. CDR1 is LNHDA and CDR2 is SQIVND in the germline V gene (reference sequence). CDR3 length equals 14 residues. Unmatched junction bases numbered 3, after V lost 6 bases and J lost 1 base. The CDR3 reads CASREGQGNTEAFF. The CDR3 DNA sequence: TGTGCCAGTAGAGAGGGACAGGGGAACACTGAAGCTTTCTTT.

The rearrangement joins TRBV6-5 to TRBJ2-1, with 10 bases fitting TRBD1. CDR1 and CDR2 from the germline V gene are MNHEY and SVGAGI. With 7 bases clipped from V and 1 base from J, the junction kept 4 bases outside the gene matches. This CDR3 spans 15 amino acids. The DNA for the CDR3 is TGTGCCAGCACCAGACAGGGGGCTTCCTACAATGAGCAGTTCTTC. The encoded protein is CASTRQGASYNEQFF.

The chain employs TRBV11-2 and TRBJ1-1; a weak D match, TRBD1 (5 bases). V dropped 5 bases and J dropped 4 bases, with 11 bases sitting between them. Looked up from germline, CDR1 is SGHAT and CDR2 is FQNNGV. This CDR3 comprises 13 residues. This chain's CDR3 is CASSQGIGTEAFF. The CDR3 DNA is TGTGCCAGCAGCCAGGGAATAGGCACTGAAGCTTTCTTT.

The chain uses TRBV19 and TRBJ1-1; TRBD1 matches at 12 bases. Unmatched junction bases numbered 5, after V lost 3 bases and J lost 3 bases. The CDR3 length is 16 residues. The germline gives CDR1 LNHDA, CDR2 SQIVND (reference sequence). CDR3 in amino acids: CASSMRDRGPDTEAFF. In DNA, the CDR3 is TGTGCCAGTAGTATGCGGGACAGGGGGCCGGACACTGAAGCTTTCTTT.

The chain employs TRBV29-1 and TRBJ1-2; perhaps TRBD1 as D (6 bases). Deletions cut 8 bases from V and 5 bases from J, with 18 bases between. This CDR3 spans 13 amino acids. Per the germline V gene, CDR1 is SQVTM and CDR2 is ANQGSEA. CDR3 region: CSSRTGIEYGYTF. The CDR3 bases are TGCAGCTCCCGAACAGGGATTGAGTATGGCTACACCTTC. Full variable domain (missing parts from reference TRBV29-1 and TRBJ1-2): SAVISQKPSRDICQRGTSLTIQCQVDSQVTMMFWYRQQPGQSLTLIATANQGSEATYESGFVIDKFPISRPNLTFSTLTVSNMSPEDSSIYLCSSRTGIEYGYTFGSGTRLTVV.

The rearrangement links TRBV5-1 to TRBJ1-2; no reliable D call. V lost 0 bases and J lost 6, with 9 bases in between. Germline CDR1 SGHRS, CDR2 YFSETQ. This CDR3 contains 13 residues. DNA for the CDR3: TGCGCCAGCAGCTTGGGCGGTTCGGATGGCTACACCTTC. It specifies CASSLGGSDGYTF.

V gene TRBV15 combines with J gene TRBJ1-3; no firm D call. V was cut by 1 base and J by 5 bases, with 6 bases left in between. The CDR3 is 13 residues long. From germline, CDR1 is LNHNV and CDR2 YYDKDF (reference sequence). CDR3 nucleotides: TGTGCCACCAGCAGAGTCGGTCGAAACACCATATATTTT. It translates to CATSRVGRNTIYF.

V is TRBV5-1 and J is TRBJ1-6; 7 bases map to TRBD1. J gave up 10 bases and V 4 bases, and 14 bases lay outside the gene matches. Germline V lookup: CDR1 SGHRS, CDR2 YFSETQ. The CDR3 sequence is 16 residues long. The CDR3 protein is CASSLSGTVAMSPLHF. The CDR3 DNA reads TGCGCCAGCAGCCTGTCCGGGACAGTAGCTATGTCACCCCTCCACTTT.

The V gene is TRBV19, the J gene TRBJ1-5, with D possibly TRBD1 on 6 matching bases. This CDR3 comprises 14 residues. The germline CDR1 and CDR2 sequences are LNHDA and SQIVND (reference sequence). V gave up 11 bases and J gave up 0 bases, with 14 bases separating them. CDR3 protein: CASKRGSSNQPQHF. The CDR3 DNA follows: TGTGCCTCAAAGAGGGGGAGTAGCAATCAGCCCCAGCATTTT.

The CDR3 sequence: CASSLREAANEKLFF. The CDR3 DNA is TGCGCCAGCAGCCTTAGGGAGGCAGCTAATGAAAAACTGTTTTTT. V usage is TRBV5-1 and J usage is TRBJ1-4; D gene unclear. Trimming removed 4 bases from V and 3 bases from J, with 13 bases in between. Germline CDR1 SGHRS, CDR2 YFSETQ. The CDR3 is 15 residues long. Looking up the rest from reference TRBV5-1 and TRBJ1-4 gives the full variable domain: KAGVTQTPRYLIKTRGQQVTLSCSPISGHRSVSWYQQTPGQGLQFLFEYFSETQRNKGNFPGRFSGRQFSNSRSEMNVSTLELGDSALYLCASSLREAANEKLFFGSGTQLSVL.

The chain carries TRBV5-1 and TRBJ1-2; 8 bases align to TRBD1. The CDR3 loop spans 14 amino acids. Trimming cost V 3 bases and J 5 bases; bases outside gene matches: 6. Germline V gene sequence: CDR1 SGHRS, CDR2 YFSETQ. The CDR3 loop is CASSSSGGRYGYTF. CDR3 sequence (DNA): TGCGCCAGCAGCTCATCAGGGGGCAGATATGGCTACACCTTC.

The chain uses TRBV2 and TRBJ1-3; perhaps TRBD1 as D (5 bases). CDR3 length: 15 residues. V lost 3 bases and J lost 3, with 12 bases in between. The germline V gene encodes CDR1 SNHLY and CDR2 FYNNEI. As DNA, the CDR3 is TGTGCCAGCAGTGACGGGCAGGGCTTTGGAAACACCATATATTTT. It yields the protein CASSDGQGFGNTIYF. The complete variable domain, with remaining parts taken from reference TRBV2 and TRBJ1-3, reads EPEVTQTPSHQVTQMGQEVILRCVPISNHLYFYWYRQILGQKVEFLVSFYNNEISEKSEIFDDQFSVERPDGSNFTLKIRSTKLEDSAMYFCASSDGQGFGNTIYFGEGSWLTVV.

This chain joins TRBV11-3 and TRBJ2-1; TRBD1 matches at 9 bases. The CDR3 contains 15 residues. J was trimmed by 1 base and V by 5 bases; bases with no gene match: 3. The germline V gene has CDR1 SGHNT and CDR2 YENEEA. The CDR3 region has the DNA TGTGCCAGCAGCCAAGGGACAGGGTCCTACAATGAGCAGTTCTTC. Protein product: CASSQGTGSYNEQFF.

In the case of this clone: Germline is not matched at one junction end, which may reflect a read error. The chain couples TRBV6-2 or TRBV6-3 to TRBJ1-4; D unclear. CDR1 is MNHEY and CDR2 is SVGEGT in the germline V gene. The CDR3 extends over 17 amino acids. DNA of the CDR3: TGTGCCAGCAGTGACTCCCGGGGTCCACTTCTTAATGAAAAACTGTTTTTT. Translated, it gives CASSDSRGPLLNEKLFF.

The V call is TRBV9, the J call TRBJ2-2, with 10 bases fitting TRBD1. This CDR3 comprises 16 residues. V was pared by 0 bases and J by 5 bases, with 4 bases of the junction left unmatched. CDR1 is SGDLS and CDR2 is YYNGEE in the germline V gene. The CDR3 DNA reads as TGTGCCAGCAGCGTAGGGGACAGGGGTTGGACCGGGGAGCTGTTTTTT. It yields the protein CASSVGDRGWTGELFF.

The rearrangement joins TRBV5-6 to TRBJ2-7; D may be TRBD2 (7 bases). Germline V CDR1 and CDR2: SGHDT, YYEEEE. V lost 0 bases and J lost 1, with 11 bases in between. This CDR3 comprises 15 residues. The chain's CDR3 is CASSLVQGLSYEQYF. CDR3 in DNA: TGTGCCAGCAGCTTGGTACAGGGACTATCCTACGAGCAGTACTTC.

The chain is built from TRBV10-3 and TRBJ2-3, with D perhaps matching TRBD2 (6 bases). CDR3 length: 16 amino acids. With 3 bases removed from V and 5 bases from J, the gap between germline ends came to 18 bases. CDR1 and CDR2 (germline): ENHRY, SYGVKD. The CDR3 region has the DNA TGTGCCATCAGTGATAGTGGCGGGACCGGGAAAGATACGCAGTATTTT. Translation gives CAISDSGGTGKDTQYF.

The chain links TRBV7-9 to TRBJ1-1; D is unresolved. Germline lookup yields CDR1 SEHNR and CDR2 FQNEAQ (reference sequence). Trimming took off 4 bases at V and 11 bases at J, with 14 bases between the two ends. The CDR3 totals 12 residues. The CDR3 DNA is TGTGCCAGCAGCTCCGGGGAGGGTGGGGCTTTCTTT. Translating gives CASSSGEGGAFF.

This chain connects TRBV2 to TRBJ1-3; the match to TRBD1 covers 7 bases. The V and J ends lost 8 bases and 2 bases, in that order; junction bases with no gene match: 3. The CDR3 runs 13 residues. Germline CDR1 and CDR2: SNHLY and FYNNEI. The CDR3 spells CASWDSPGNTIYF. CDR3 bases: TGTGCCAGCTGGGACAGTCCTGGAAACACCATATATTTT. Together with reference TRBV2 and TRBJ1-3, the CDR3 gives the full variable domain: EPEVTQTPSHQVTQMGQEVILRCVPISNHLYFYWYRQILGQKVEFLVSFYNNEISEKSEIFDDQFSVERPDGSNFTLKIRSTKLEDSAMYFCASWDSPGNTIYFGEGSWLTVV.